The 20 T cell receptor beta chains presented below share a single source sample, sequenced in a study of OX40 agonist ivuxolimab in advanced cancers. Library construction relied on the immunoSEQ multiplex PCR assay. TCRdb stores this immuneACCESS table with in-frame sequences only. Part of the clones is absent; in the studies checked, under half of the shortfall reflects unresolved V genes, and no reason is known for the rest. The sample table contains tens of thousands of clones; only one count was recorded for 65% to 90% of them. The ten largest account for over 12% of the sample. Sequences were derived from CD4+ or CD8+ T cells sorted from blood, sampled in a trial of the OX40 agonist ivuxolimab. These receptors all come from an adult with an advanced solid tumor such as melanoma, head and neck, liver or kidney cancer.

V usage is TRBV7-9 and J usage is TRBJ1-5; D gene uncertain. Trimming removed 7 bases at V and 0 bases at J, with 4 bases between. This CDR3 contains 12 residues. Germline V lookup: CDR1 SEHNR, CDR2 FQNEAQ (reference sequence). The CDR3 is CASTVSNQPQHF. CDR3 coding DNA: TGTGCCAGCACAGTTAGCAATCAGCCCCAGCATTTT. Supplemented by reference TRBV7-9 and TRBJ1-5, the full variable domain reads DTGVSQNPRHKITKRGQNVTFRCDPISEHNRLYWYRQTLGQGPEFLTYFQNEAQLEKSRLLSDRFSAERPKGSFSTLEIQRTEQGDSAMYLCASTVSNQPQHFGDGTRLSIL.

The chain joins TRBV6-6 to TRBJ1-5; D ambiguous. Germline loops: CDR1 MNHNY, CDR2 SVGAGI (reference sequence). V gave up 10 bases and J gave up 0 bases, with 7 bases separating them. The CDR3 has 12 residues. The CDR3 here is CATGDSNQPQHF. DNA for the CDR3: TGTGCCACCGGAGATAGCAATCAGCCCCAGCATTTT.

This clone was observed a handful of times. This rearrangement joins TRBV28 to TRBJ1-5; D unresolved. The V and J ends lost 8 bases and 2 bases respectively, with 10 bases between them. The germline gives CDR1 MDHEN, CDR2 SYDVKM. The CDR3 has 13 amino acids. The CDR3 region is CASWSRGNQPQHF. Here the CDR3 DNA reads TGTGCCAGCTGGTCCCGGGGCAATCAGCCCCAGCATTTT.

This clone was counted once. The V call is TRBV6-1, the J call TRBJ2-3; D unresolved. Per germline, CDR1 MNHNS and CDR2 SASEGT. The V gene lost 1 base and the J gene lost 4 bases, with 12 bases spanning the gap. This CDR3 comprises 15 residues. CDR3 in amino acids: CASSEEIMASDTQYF. CDR3 nucleotide sequence: TGTGCCAGCAGTGAAGAGATAATGGCTTCAGATACGCAGTATTTT.

The chain joins TRBV2 to TRBJ1-1; D remains ambiguous. CDR3 size: 14 residues. V lost 5 bases, J lost 0 bases, and 10 bases lay in between. The germline V gene encodes CDR1 SNHLY and CDR2 FYNNEI. The CDR3, as DNA: TGTGCCAGCAGTCAAACAGCAATGAACACTGAAGCTTTCTTT. Its protein product is CASSQTAMNTEAFF. The variable domain in full, with the rest retrieved from reference TRBV2 and TRBJ1-1, is EPEVTQTPSHQVTQMGQEVILRCVPISNHLYFYWYRQILGQKVEFLVSFYNNEISEKSEIFDDQFSVERPDGSNFTLKIRSTKLEDSAMYFCASSQTAMNTEAFFGQGTRLTVV.

The genes are TRBV27 and TRBJ1-5; D ambiguous. Germline V gene data show CDR1 as MNHEY and CDR2 as SMNVEV (reference sequence). Trimming cost V 3 bases and J 9 bases, with 9 bases left between them. The CDR3 covers 12 residues. The CDR3 bases are TGTGCCAGCAGTTTGACGGTGTGGCCCCAGCATTTT. As protein: CASSLTVWPQHF.

The genes are TRBV19 and TRBJ2-7; perhaps D is TRBD1 or TRBD2 (5 bases each). The ends were cut back, 6 bases at V and 6 bases at J, with 12 bases in the middle. This CDR3 is 12 amino acids long. The germline CDR1 and CDR2 sequences are LNHDA and SQIVND (reference sequence). In nucleotides, the CDR3 is TGTGCCAGTAGCTGGGGGTCGCGCGAGCAGTACTTC. Translation gives CASSWGSREQYF.

In this sample, this clone turned up once. This chain joins TRBV4-1 and TRBJ1-1; 7 bases line up with TRBD1. Germline CDR1 reads MGHRA; CDR2 reads YSYEKL. The CDR3 spans 11 residues. J was trimmed by 4 bases and V by 10 bases; bases with no gene match: 3. CDR3 in amino acids: CATWDSTEAFF. The CDR3 bases are TGCGCCACTTGGGACAGCACTGAAGCTTTCTTT.

V is TRBV2 and J is TRBJ1-1, with TRBD1 matching over 9 bases. V was clipped by 7 bases and J by 3 bases; unmatched bases: 9. In germline, CDR1 is SNHLY, CDR2 FYNNEI. The CDR3 totals 15 residues. The CDR3, as DNA: TGTGCCAGCAAGGGAAGGGGACAGGGATACACTGAAGCTTTCTTT. Protein sequence: CASKGRGQGYTEAFF.

This chain connects TRBV13 to TRBJ2-6; possibly TRBD2 for D (6 bases). The CDR3 runs 16 residues. Germline V gives CDR1 PRHDT, CDR2 FYEKMQ (reference sequence). Trimming took 5 bases from V and 4 from J, leaving 15 bases between them. The CDR3 sequence: CASSPGGAGGANVLTF. Here the CDR3 DNA reads TGTGCCAGCAGCCCCGGAGGGGCGGGGGGGGCCAACGTCCTGACTTTC.

The chain joins TRBV28 to TRBJ1-1; D gene uncertain. There are 13 residues in the CDR3. Germline V gene lookup returns CDR1 MDHEN and CDR2 SYDVKM. Trimming took 6 bases from V and 0 from J, leaving 8 bases between them. The CDR3 loop reads CASSRVLNTEAFF. CDR3 nucleotide sequence: TGTGCCAGCAGCAGAGTGTTGAACACTGAAGCTTTCTTT.

The chain recombines TRBV5-8 with TRBJ1-5, with D unclear. The CDR3 consists of 12 residues. Trimming removed 2 bases at V and 16 bases at J, with 16 bases between. CDR1 SGHTS and CDR2 YDEGEE come from the germline V gene. For the CDR3, the DNA is TGTGCCAGCAGCTTTGGCGGCGCTCCGGAACATTTT. As protein: CASSFGGAPEHF.

V and J are TRBV18 and TRBJ2-7; weak D call: TRBD1 (5 bases). Germline CDR1 and CDR2: KGHSH and LQKENI. The length of the CDR3 is 13 residues. V was clipped by 1 base and J by 2 bases, with 6 bases between them. Here the CDR3 reads CASSPQDTYEQYF. The CDR3 coding sequence is TGTGCCAGCTCACCACAGGACACCTACGAGCAGTACTTC.

V gene TRBV5-1 combines with J gene TRBJ2-1; perhaps TRBD2 as D (5 bases). Germline CDR1 reads SGHRS; CDR2 reads YFSETQ. V was shortened by 0 bases and J by 0 bases, with 7 bases between the two germline ends. The CDR3 is 15 residues long. The DNA of the CDR3 is TGCGCCAGCAGCTTGGGGACTCCCTCCTACAATGAGCAGTTCTTC. Translating gives CASSLGTPSYNEQFF. Complete variable domain (other parts from reference TRBV5-1 and TRBJ2-1): KAGVTQTPRYLIKTRGQQVTLSCSPISGHRSVSWYQQTPGQGLQFLFEYFSETQRNKGNFPGRFSGRQFSNSRSEMNVSTLELGDSALYLCASSLGTPSYNEQFFGPGTRLTVL.

J is TRBJ2-1 and V is TRBV28; TRBD2 matches at 8 bases. The J segment lost 7 bases and the V segment lost 5 bases, leaving 4 bases of the junction unmatched. This CDR3 region has 13 residues. Germline V gene data show CDR1 as MDHEN and CDR2 as SYDVKM. The CDR3 DNA follows: TGTGCCAGCAGTCCCCGACTAGCGAATGAGCAGTTCTTC. Protein: CASSPRLANEQFF.

In the case of this clone: Germline and junction disagree at one end, which may indicate a read error. This chain connects TRBV7-8 to TRBJ2-1; a weak D match, TRBD2 (5 bases). Looked up from germline, CDR1 is SGHVS and CDR2 is FQNEAQ. The CDR3 sequence is 12 residues long. CDR3 sequence: CASSPPSEGRLF. Here the CDR3 DNA reads TGTGCCAGCAGCCCACCCAGCGAGGGTAGGCTCTTC.

The chain employs TRBV10-3 and TRBJ2-7; 10 bases are shared with TRBD1. V lost 0 bases and J lost 3; bases outside the gene matches: 2. CDR1 ENHRY and CDR2 SYGVKD come from the germline V gene. The CDR3 has 15 amino acids. Written as DNA, the CDR3 is TGTGCCATCAGTGAGTCGGGACAGGGGATCTACGAGCAGTACTTC. It encodes CAISESGQGIYEQYF.

CDR3 coding DNA: TGCGCCAGCAGCCAATTTGGGGGGAACACTGAAGCTTTCTTT. This translates into CASSQFGGNTEAFF. The gene calls are TRBV4-3 and TRBJ1-1; TRBD1 might be the D (5 bases). The CDR3 length is 14 residues. The germline gives CDR1 LGHNA, CDR2 YSLEER. V lost 2 bases, J lost 1 base, and 8 bases lay in between.

The genes are TRBV25-1 and TRBJ1-6; D not resolved. Trimming cost V 6 bases and J 0 bases, with 12 bases left between them. CDR1 and CDR2 (germline): MGHDK, SYGVNS. The CDR3 covers 16 residues. The CDR3 DNA reads TGTGCCAGCAGGGGTGCTGGAAGCTCCTATAATTCACCCCTCCACTTT. Translated, it gives CASRGAGSSYNSPLHF.

J is TRBJ2-1 and V is TRBV6-5; maybe TRBD2 (5 bases). The CDR3 loop spans 12 amino acids. The V end lost 6 bases, the J end lost 14 bases, and 17 bases lay between the germline ends. CDR1 is MNHEY and CDR2 is SVGAGI in the germline V gene. This CDR3 is CASSPTGDRKFF. In nucleotides, the CDR3 is TGTGCCAGCAGCCCAACCGGGGATAGGAAGTTCTTC.